These 11 T cell receptor beta chains were all obtained from the same sample, sequenced in a study of T cell changes during pregnancy in multiple sclerosis. The assay was immunoSEQ multiplex PCR, and TCRdb's table has in-frame clones only and misses some. This sample has around 63,000 clones, with around 91% found just once. The input for sequencing was peripheral blood, taken in the third trimester of pregnancy. These TCRs come from a female donor in good health, enrolled as a control in a pregnancy study.

The chain has TRBV30 and TRBJ1-2, with 7 bases fitting TRBD1. The J segment lost 4 bases and the V segment lost 2 bases, leaving 4 bases of the junction unmatched. The CDR3 is 13 amino acids. CDR1 is GTSNPN, CDR2 SVGIG, per germline (reference sequence). Here the CDR3 reads CAWSRGGGYGYTF. CDR3 DNA sequence: TGTGCCTGGAGTAGAGGGGGCGGCTATGGCTACACCTTC.

The CDR3 region has the DNA TGTGCCAGCAGCCCCGGGACAGGGGGAACTGAAGCTTTCTTT. As protein: CASSPGTGGTEAFF. The rearrangement uses TRBV7-8 and TRBJ1-1; 11 bases fit TRBD1. The V and J ends lost 5 bases and 5 bases, in that order; junction bases with no gene match: 4. CDR1 is SGHVS, CDR2 FQNEAQ, per germline. The CDR3 sequence is 14 residues long.

The V and J genes are TRBV9 and TRBJ2-5, with 16 bases matching TRBD2. V was clipped by 4 bases and J by 5 bases; unmatched bases: 5. The CDR3 has 16 residues. Germline V lookup: CDR1 SGDLS, CDR2 YYNGEE. The CDR3 DNA follows: TGTGCCAGCAGCCCGGGACTAGCGGGAGGGCTGGAGACCCAGTACTTC. It translates to CASSPGLAGGLETQYF.

The rearrangement joins TRBV30 to TRBJ1-5, with a weak D call TRBD1 (5 bases). Per germline, CDR1 GTSNPN and CDR2 SVGIG (reference sequence). The CDR3 is made up of 15 amino acids. V shed 2 bases and J shed 0 bases, with 11 bases lying between them. The CDR3 protein is CAWSPQGYSNQPQHF. The CDR3 DNA reads as TGTGCCTGGAGTCCGCAGGGCTATAGCAATCAGCCCCAGCATTTT.

The chain recombines TRBV27 with TRBJ1-2; 11 bases line up with TRBD1. The CDR3 totals 15 residues. The ends lost 7 bases at V and 2 bases at J; junction bases unmatched: 6. CDR1 MNHEY and CDR2 SMNVEV come from the germline V gene (reference sequence). DNA for the CDR3: TGTGCCAGCAAAGGACAGGGGGCTCAAAACTATGGCTACACCTTC. Protein product: CASKGQGAQNYGYTF.

The chain links TRBV7-9 to TRBJ2-3; 11 nucleotides agree with TRBD2. In germline, CDR1 is SEHNR, CDR2 FQNEAQ (reference sequence). The V segment lost 5 bases and the J segment 1 base; nucleotides outside the gene matches: 2. The CDR3 has 15 amino acids. CDR3 nucleotide sequence: TGTGCCAGCAGCCCGACTAGCGGGGGCACAGATACGCAGTATTTT. Residues: CASSPTSGGTDTQYF.

This rearrangement joins TRBV10-1 to TRBJ2-7; D unresolved. Trimming shortened V by 8 bases and J by 1 base, and 12 bases separated the two germline ends. The CDR3 loop spans 13 amino acids. The germline gives CDR1 WNHNN, CDR2 SYGVQD (reference sequence). Here the CDR3 reads CASRKNRSYEQYF. CDR3 nucleotide sequence: TGCGCCAGCCGGAAGAACAGATCCTACGAGCAGTACTTC.

The rearrangement joins TRBV11-3 to TRBJ2-5; TRBD1 agrees at 7 bases. The CDR3 spans 16 residues. Trimming removed 6 bases from V and 2 bases from J; junction bases left unmatched: 12. Germline values: CDR1 SGHNT, CDR2 YENEEA. The CDR3 protein is CASSTRGVRGQETQYF. The CDR3 DNA sequence: TGTGCCAGCAGTACAAGAGGCGTCAGGGGGCAAGAGACCCAGTACTTC.

This chain connects TRBV2 to TRBJ1-1; 7 nucleotides line up with TRBD1. Germline V CDR1 and CDR2: SNHLY, FYNNEI. The V and J ends lost 6 bases and 5 bases, in that order; junction bases with no gene match: 6. This CDR3 comprises 13 residues. The chain's CDR3 is CASRETGNTEAFF. CDR3 in DNA: TGTGCCAGCAGGGAGACAGGGAATACTGAAGCTTTCTTT.

The chain employs TRBV28 and TRBJ1-5, with D perhaps TRBD1 (5 bases). CDR1 is MDHEN, CDR2 SYDVKM, per germline. V was trimmed by 2 bases and J by 4 bases, leaving 6 bases between them. This CDR3 comprises 13 residues. The CDR3 nucleotides are TGTGCCAGCAGTTTAACAGGTAATCAGCCCCAGCATTTT. It is translated as CASSLTGNQPQHF.

J is TRBJ1-1 and V is TRBV19; D is uncertain. The V and J ends lost 2 bases and 7 bases respectively, with 11 bases between them. Germline V gene data show CDR1 as LNHDA and CDR2 as SQIVND (reference sequence). CDR3 length: 13 amino acids. CDR3 in amino acids: CASSITGVGEAFF. The DNA of the CDR3 is TGTGCCAGTAGTATAACGGGTGTGGGTGAAGCTTTCTTT.